Below, one TCR beta chain is given with its context. Original processing notes: Reference gene primer amplification gave estimated nucleated cell counts. Profiled with immunoSEQ multiplex PCR; TCRdb holds only in-frame clones, not every one. Clonal size and the V and J genes are those of that table, whereas D and trimming came from the DNA. The data hold under 95,000 clones, with around 80% observed a single time. The data were obtained in a study of blood T cell repertoires in COVID-19. This sequence was found in a woman over 75 with acute or convalescent COVID-19. The sample was peripheral blood.

The CDR3 here is CASSLESWASGNGELFF. In DNA form, the CDR3 reads TGTGCCAGCAGCTTGGAAAGTTGGGCTAGCGGGAACGGGGAGCTGTTTTTT. The V gene is TRBV5-4, the J gene TRBJ2-2, with 9 bases identical to TRBD2. This CDR3 has 17 amino acids. The germline V gene encodes CDR1 SGHNT and CDR2 YYREEE (reference sequence). The V gene end was trimmed by 0 bases and the J gene end by 7 bases; junction bases not matched to a gene: 10.